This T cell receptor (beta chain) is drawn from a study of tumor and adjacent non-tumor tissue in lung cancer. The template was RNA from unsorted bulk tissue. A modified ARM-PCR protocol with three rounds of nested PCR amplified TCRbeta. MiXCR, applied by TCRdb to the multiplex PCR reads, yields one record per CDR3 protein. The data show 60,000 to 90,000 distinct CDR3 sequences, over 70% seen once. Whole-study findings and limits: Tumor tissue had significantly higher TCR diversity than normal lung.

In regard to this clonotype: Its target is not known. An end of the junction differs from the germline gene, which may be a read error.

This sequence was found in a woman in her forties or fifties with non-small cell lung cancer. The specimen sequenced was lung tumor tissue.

CDR3 DNA: TGTGTCAGCAGCTTGGAAACAGGGGGCCGAGGTTATGGCTACACCTTC. Its protein product is CVSSLETGGRGYGYTF. The chain recombines TRBV11-2 with TRBJ1-2; TRBD1 matches 9 bases. The CDR3 runs to 16 residues. The germline V gene has CDR1 SGHAT and CDR2 FQNNGV.